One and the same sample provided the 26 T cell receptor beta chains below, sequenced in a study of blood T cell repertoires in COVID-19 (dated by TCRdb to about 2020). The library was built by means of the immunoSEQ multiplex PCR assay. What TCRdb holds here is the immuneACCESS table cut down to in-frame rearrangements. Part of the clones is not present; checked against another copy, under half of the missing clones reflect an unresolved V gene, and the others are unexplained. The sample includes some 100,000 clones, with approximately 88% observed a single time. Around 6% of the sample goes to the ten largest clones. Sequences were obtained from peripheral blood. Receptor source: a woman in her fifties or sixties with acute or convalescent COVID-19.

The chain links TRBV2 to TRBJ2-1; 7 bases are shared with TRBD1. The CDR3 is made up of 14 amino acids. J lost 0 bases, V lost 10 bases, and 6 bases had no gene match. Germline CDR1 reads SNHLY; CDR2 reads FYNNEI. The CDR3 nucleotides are TGTGCCATAAAACAGGGGAACTCCTACAATGAGCAGTTCTTC. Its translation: CAIKQGNSYNEQFF.

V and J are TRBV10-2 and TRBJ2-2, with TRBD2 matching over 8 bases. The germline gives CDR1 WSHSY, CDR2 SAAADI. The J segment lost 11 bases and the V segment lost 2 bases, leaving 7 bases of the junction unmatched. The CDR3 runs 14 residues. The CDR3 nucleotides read TGCGCCAGCAGTGAGCCCGGGAGGGCCCGAGAGCTGTTTTTT. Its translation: CASSEPGRARELFF.

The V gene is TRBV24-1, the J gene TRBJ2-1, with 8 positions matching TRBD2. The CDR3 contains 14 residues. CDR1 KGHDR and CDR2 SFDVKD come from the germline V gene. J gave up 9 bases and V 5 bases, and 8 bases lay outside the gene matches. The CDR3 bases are TGTGCCACCAGTGTCTCCGCGGGAGGTTCTGAGCAGTTCTTC. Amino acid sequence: CATSVSAGGSEQFF.

CDR3 coding DNA: TGTGCCAGCAGAGAGGGAAGCACTGAAGCTTTCTTT. As protein: CASREGSTEAFF. The chain employs TRBV6-5 and TRBJ1-1; D is ambiguous. Looked up from germline, CDR1 is MNHEY and CDR2 is SVGAGI. This CDR3 region has 12 residues. The ends were cut back, 6 bases at V and 4 bases at J, with 9 bases in the middle.

CDR3: CASSSSIISGSSYNEQFF. The CDR3, as DNA: TGCGCCAGCAGCTCGTCGATTATTAGCGGGAGCTCCTACAATGAGCAGTTCTTC. The genes are TRBV5-1 and TRBJ2-1, with 9 bases lining up with TRBD2. After removal of 3 bases from V and 0 bases from J, the junction contained 10 bases not matched to a gene. Germline V gene sequence: CDR1 SGHRS, CDR2 YFSETQ. The CDR3 runs to 18 residues.

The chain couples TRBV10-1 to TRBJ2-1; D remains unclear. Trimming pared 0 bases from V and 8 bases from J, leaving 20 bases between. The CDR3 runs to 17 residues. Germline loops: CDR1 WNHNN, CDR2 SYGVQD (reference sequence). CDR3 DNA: TGCGCCAGCAGTGAGTCCGCCTCTAAGGAGCCAGTCGATGAGCAGTTCTTC. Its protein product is CASSESASKEPVDEQFF.

In nucleotides, the CDR3 is TGTGCCAGCAGCCAGGGCGGGGACAGTGGAGCTTTCTTT. Residues: CASSQGGDSGAFF. This chain links TRBV4-2 with TRBJ1-1; 7 bases map to TRBD1. CDR1 and CDR2 from the germline V gene are LGHNA and YNFKEQ. There are 13 residues in the CDR3. Germline trimming cut 3 bases from V and 10 bases from J; bases unmatched to any gene: 8.

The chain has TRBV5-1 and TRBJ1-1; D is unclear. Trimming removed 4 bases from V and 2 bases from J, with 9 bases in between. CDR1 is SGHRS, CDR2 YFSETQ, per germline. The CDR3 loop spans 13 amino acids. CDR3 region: CASSPSLNTEAFF. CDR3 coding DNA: TGCGCCAGCAGCCCATCACTAAACACTGAAGCTTTCTTT.

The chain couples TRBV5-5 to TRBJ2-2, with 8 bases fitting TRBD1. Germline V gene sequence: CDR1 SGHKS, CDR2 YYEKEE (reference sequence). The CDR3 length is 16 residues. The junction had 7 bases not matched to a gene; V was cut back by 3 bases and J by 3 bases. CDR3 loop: CASSSTDRGYTGELFF. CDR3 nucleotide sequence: TGTGCCAGCAGCTCGACCGACAGGGGCTACACCGGGGAGCTGTTTTTT.

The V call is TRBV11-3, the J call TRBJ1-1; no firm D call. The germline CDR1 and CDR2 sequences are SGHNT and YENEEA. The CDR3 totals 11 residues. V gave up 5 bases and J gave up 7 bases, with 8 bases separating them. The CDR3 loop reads CASSTYNEAFF. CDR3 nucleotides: TGTGCCAGCAGCACCTATAATGAAGCTTTCTTT.

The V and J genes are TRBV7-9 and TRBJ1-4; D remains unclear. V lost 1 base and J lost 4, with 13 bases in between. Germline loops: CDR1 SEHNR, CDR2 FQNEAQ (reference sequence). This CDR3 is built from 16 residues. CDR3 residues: CASSLVSSGLNEKLFF. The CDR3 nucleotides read TGTGCCAGCAGCTTAGTGTCGTCCGGACTTAATGAAAAACTGTTTTTT.

CDR3 amino acids: CASSTTPGRNTEAFF. Here the CDR3 DNA reads TGTGCCAGCAGTACTACCCCTGGAAGGAACACTGAAGCTTTCTTT. The chain carries TRBV28 and TRBJ1-1; D is ambiguous. The ends were cut back, 5 bases at V and 1 base at J, with 14 bases in the middle. The length of the CDR3 is 15 residues. Germline-derived CDR1 and CDR2 are MDHEN and SYDVKM.

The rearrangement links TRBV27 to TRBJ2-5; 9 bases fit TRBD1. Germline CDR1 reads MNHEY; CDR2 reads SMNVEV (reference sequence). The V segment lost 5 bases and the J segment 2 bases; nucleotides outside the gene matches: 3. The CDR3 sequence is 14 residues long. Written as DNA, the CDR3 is TGTGCCAGCAGTCTCGACAGGGGGCAAGAGACCCAGTACTTC. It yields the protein CASSLDRGQETQYF.

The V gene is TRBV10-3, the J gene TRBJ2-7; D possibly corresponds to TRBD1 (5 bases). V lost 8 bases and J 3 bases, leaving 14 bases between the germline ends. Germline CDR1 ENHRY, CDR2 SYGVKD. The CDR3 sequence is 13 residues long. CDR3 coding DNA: TGTGCCATCTCGACAGTCGCCTACTACGAGCAGTACTTC. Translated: CAISTVAYYEQYF.

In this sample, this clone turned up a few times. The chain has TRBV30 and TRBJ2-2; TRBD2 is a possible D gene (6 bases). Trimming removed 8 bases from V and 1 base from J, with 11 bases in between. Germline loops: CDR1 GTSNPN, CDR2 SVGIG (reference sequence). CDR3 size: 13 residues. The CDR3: CARGRENTGELFF. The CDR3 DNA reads TGTGCCCGGGGGAGAGAGAACACCGGGGAGCTGTTTTTT.

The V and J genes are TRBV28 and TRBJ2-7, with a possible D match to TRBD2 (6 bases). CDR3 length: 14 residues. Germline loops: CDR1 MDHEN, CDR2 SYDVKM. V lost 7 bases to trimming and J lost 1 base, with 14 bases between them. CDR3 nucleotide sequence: TGTGCCAGCACCCCCGGGGGTAGGTCCTACGAGCAGTACTTC. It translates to CASTPGGRSYEQYF.

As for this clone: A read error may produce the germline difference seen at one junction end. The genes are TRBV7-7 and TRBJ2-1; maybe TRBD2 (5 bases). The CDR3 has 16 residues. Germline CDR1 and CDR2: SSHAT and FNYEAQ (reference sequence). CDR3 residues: CASSLSSGVSVNEQFF. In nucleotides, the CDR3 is TGTGCTAGCAGCCTATCCTCCGGGGTCTCCGTCAATGAGCAGTTCTTC.

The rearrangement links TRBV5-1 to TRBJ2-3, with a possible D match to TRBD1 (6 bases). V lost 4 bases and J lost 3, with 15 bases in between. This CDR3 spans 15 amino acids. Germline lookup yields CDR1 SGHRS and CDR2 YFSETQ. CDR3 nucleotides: TGCGCCAGCAGCCTGACAGGACTCGGGACAGATACGCAGTATTTT. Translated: CASSLTGLGTDTQYF.

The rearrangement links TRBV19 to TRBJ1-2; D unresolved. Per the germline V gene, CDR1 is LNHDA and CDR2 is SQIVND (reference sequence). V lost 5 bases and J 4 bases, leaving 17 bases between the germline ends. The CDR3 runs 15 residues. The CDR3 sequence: CASSPRPRLGYGYTF. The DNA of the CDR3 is TGTGCCAGTAGTCCTCGCCCCAGGCTTGGCTATGGCTACACCTTC.

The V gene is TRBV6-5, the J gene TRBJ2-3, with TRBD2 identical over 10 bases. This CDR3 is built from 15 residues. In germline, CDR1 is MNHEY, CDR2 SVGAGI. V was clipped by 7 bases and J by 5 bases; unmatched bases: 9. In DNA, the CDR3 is TGTGCCAGCAAGGGGGCTAGCGGGGGCGTAGATACGCAGTATTTT. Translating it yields CASKGASGGVDTQYF.

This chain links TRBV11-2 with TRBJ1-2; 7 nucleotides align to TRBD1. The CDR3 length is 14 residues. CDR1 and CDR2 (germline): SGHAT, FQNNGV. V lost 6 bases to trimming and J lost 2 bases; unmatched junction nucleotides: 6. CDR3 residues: CASRETGYNYGYTF. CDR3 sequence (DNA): TGTGCCAGCAGAGAGACAGGGTACAACTATGGCTACACCTTC.

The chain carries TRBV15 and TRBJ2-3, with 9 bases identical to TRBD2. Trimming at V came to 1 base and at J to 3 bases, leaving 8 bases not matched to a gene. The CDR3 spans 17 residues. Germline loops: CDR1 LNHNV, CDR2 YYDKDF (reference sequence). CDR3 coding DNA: TGTGCCACCAGCAGAGGAGGAGCGGGAGGTTCTACAGATACGCAGTATTTT. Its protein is CATSRGGAGGSTDTQYF.

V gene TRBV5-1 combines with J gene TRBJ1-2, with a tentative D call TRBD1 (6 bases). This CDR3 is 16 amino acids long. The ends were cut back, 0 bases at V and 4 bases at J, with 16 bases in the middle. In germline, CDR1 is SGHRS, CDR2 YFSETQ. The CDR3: CASSLGGTSRSYGYTF. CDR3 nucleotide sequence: TGCGCCAGCAGCTTGGGAGGGACATCTCGTAGCTATGGCTACACCTTC.

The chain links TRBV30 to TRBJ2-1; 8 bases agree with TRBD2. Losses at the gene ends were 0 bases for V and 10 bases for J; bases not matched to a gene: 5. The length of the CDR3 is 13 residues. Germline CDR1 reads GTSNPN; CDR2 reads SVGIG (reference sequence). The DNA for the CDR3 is TGTGCCTGGAGTGTTAACGGGAGGGGGGAGCAGTTCTTC. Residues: CAWSVNGRGEQFF. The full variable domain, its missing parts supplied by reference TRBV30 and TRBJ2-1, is SQTIHQWPATLVQPVGSPLSLECTVEGTSNPNLYWYRQAAGRGLQLLFYSVGIGQISSEVPQNLSASRPQDRQFILSSKKLLLSDSGFYLCAWSVNGRGEQFFGPGTRLTVL.

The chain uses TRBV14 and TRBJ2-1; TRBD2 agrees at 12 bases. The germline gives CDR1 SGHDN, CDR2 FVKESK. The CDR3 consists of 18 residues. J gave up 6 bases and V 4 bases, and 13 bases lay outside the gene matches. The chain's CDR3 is CASSPHPSGRAQFNEQFF. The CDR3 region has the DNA TGTGCCAGCAGCCCGCACCCTAGCGGGAGGGCCCAATTCAATGAGCAGTTCTTC. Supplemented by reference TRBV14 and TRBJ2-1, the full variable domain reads EAGVTQFPSHSVIEKGQTVTLRCDPISGHDNLYWYRRVMGKEIKFLLHFVKESKQDESGMPNNRFLAERTGGTYSTLKVQPAELEDSGVYFCASSPHPSGRAQFNEQFFGPGTRLTVL.

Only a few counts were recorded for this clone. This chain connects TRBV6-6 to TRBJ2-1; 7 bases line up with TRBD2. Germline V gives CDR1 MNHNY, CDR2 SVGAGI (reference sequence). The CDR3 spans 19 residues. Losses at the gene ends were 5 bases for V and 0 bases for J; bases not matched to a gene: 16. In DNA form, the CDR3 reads TGTGCCAGCAGTCGTACCGGGACTACCCGACCCTTCTCCTACAATGAGCAGTTCTTC. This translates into CASSRTGTTRPFSYNEQFF.